This T cell receptor beta chain was profiled in a study of T cells after yellow fever vaccination. This CDR3 is 13 amino acids long. Between the trimmed V and J ends, which lost 5 bases and 6 bases, there was a span of 8 bases. Germline lookup yields CDR1 MNHEY and CDR2 SMNVEV (reference sequence). 5'RACE template switching generated TCR cDNA, adding a universal primer site and UMIs. TCRdb analysed the 5' RACE reads with MiXCR anew, one entry per CDR3 protein. The table shows approximately 330,000 distinct CDR3 sequences, with about an eighth occurring only once. The study, taken as a whole, reports: After the booster, 96% of CD4 and approximately 90% of CD8 primary-response clones were re-detected. Weaker overall, the secondary response nonetheless peaked faster (day 5 versus 15).

This clonotype was recorded many times. What it recognizes is unknown. J is TRBJ2-6 and V is TRBV27; D remains unclear. The source was CD4+ T cells sorted from PBMCs, collected 15 days after the yellow fever booster vaccination. The TCR was taken from a young man who received the YFV17D yellow fever vaccine. CDR3 nucleotides: TGTGCCAGCAGTCCCCGAGTGGCCAACGTCCTGACTTTC. Amino acid sequence: CASSPRVANVLTF.